This T cell receptor beta chain comes out of a study of T cells expressing NK-cell markers. This CDR3 spans 17 amino acids. The V gene's germline CDR1 is MGHDK and CDR2 SYGVNS. TCR beta libraries carry UMIs added by 5'RACE template switching. One entry per CDR3 protein, without DNA, is what TCRdb gives after re-calling the 5' RACE reads. Recorded for this sample: around 380,000 distinct CDR3 sequences. Sequenced: blood T cells: a sorted CD56 or NKG2C T cell subset, CD4+ or CD8+ T cells, or bulk PBMC T cells (not recorded which). The sequence was obtained from a woman in her forties or fifties in good health. The chain links TRBV25-1 to TRBJ2-1; TCRdb indicates TRBD1, and absent DNA this call remains unverified. CDR3: CASSARQGLSSYNEQFF.